The next 14 T cell receptor beta chains were all read from a single sample in a study of T cells in Graves' hyperthyroidism and ophthalmopathy. TCR beta CDR3 regions were amplified from RNA. The HTBI set primed first-round TCR CDR3 RT-PCR. TCRdb re-analysed the multiplex PCR reads in MiXCR, keeping a single row per CDR3 protein. The sample includes about 300,000 distinct CDR3 sequences, less than 20% of them seen just once. The sample was blood. These receptor sequences come from a man over 45 with Graves' ophthalmopathy.

The gene calls are TRBV11-2 and TRBJ1-5, with TRBD1 as a possible D gene (6 bases). Germline-derived CDR1 and CDR2 are SGHAT and FQNNGV. The V end was cut by 5 bases, the J end by 0 bases, with 11 bases between. The CDR3 is 15 residues long. CDR3 nucleotides: TGTGCCAGCAGCAGGGACATCAATAGCAATCAGCCCCAGCATTTT. This sequence encodes CASSRDINSNQPQHF.

In this sample, this clonotype turned up many times. The V gene is TRBV2, the J gene TRBJ1-5; D is undetermined. V was pared by 6 bases and J by 4 bases, with 10 bases between. Germline-derived CDR1 and CDR2 are SNHLY and FYNNEI. This CDR3 comprises 13 residues. The DNA of the CDR3 is TGTGCCAGCAGCGACGGGCAGAATCAGCCCCAGCATTTT. Protein product: CASSDGQNQPQHF.

This clonotype was detected ten times or more. V and J are TRBV20-1 and TRBJ1-1; 9 bases are shared with TRBD1. V shed 5 bases, J shed 3 bases, and the junction held 7 bases outside the gene matches. CDR3 length: 14 residues. Per the germline V gene, CDR1 is DFQATT and CDR2 is SNEGSKA (reference sequence). This CDR3 reads CSAARTGAYTEAFF. Here the CDR3 DNA reads TGCAGTGCTGCCAGGACAGGGGCGTACACTGAAGCTTTCTTT.

The chain couples TRBV7-2 to TRBJ2-2, with 11 bases fitting TRBD2. The CDR3 loop spans 17 amino acids. Germline CDR1 is SGHTA and CDR2 is FQGNSA. J was trimmed by 4 bases and V by 5 bases; bases with no gene match: 9. CDR3 amino acids: CASSPGGTSGTTGELFF. CDR3 bases: TGTGCCAGCAGCCCCGGGGGGACTAGCGGAACCACCGGGGAGCTGTTTTTT.

This clonotype appeared a few times. The chain recombines TRBV19 with TRBJ2-7; 8 bases match TRBD2. V lost 3 bases, J lost 3 bases, and 7 bases stayed unmatched. Germline assignment: CDR1 LNHDA and CDR2 SQIVND (reference sequence). CDR3 length equals 15 residues. The CDR3 loop is CASSIGLAEIYEQYF. The CDR3 DNA is TGTGCCAGTAGTATCGGACTAGCAGAGATCTACGAGCAGTACTTC.

The rearrangement links TRBV6-1 to TRBJ1-2, with D tentatively TRBD1 (5 bases). This CDR3 is 13 amino acids long. V lost 2 bases to trimming and J lost 2 bases, with 6 bases between them. CDR1 and CDR2 from the germline V gene are MNHNS and SASEGT. The CDR3 here is CASSEWDNYGYTF. In DNA form, the CDR3 reads TGTGCCAGCAGTGAATGGGACAACTATGGCTACACCTTC.

This clonotype came up many times. The chain uses TRBV6-1 and TRBJ2-7, with 12 positions matching TRBD2. Germline V gene sequence: CDR1 MNHNS, CDR2 SASEGT. The V gene end was trimmed by 6 bases and the J gene end by 7 bases; junction bases not matched to a gene: 10. The CDR3 spans 15 residues. The CDR3 nucleotides are TGTGCCAGCAGGAGACTACTAGCGGGAGGTGGAGAGCAGTACTTC. Translating gives CASRRLLAGGGEQYF.

This clonotype was recorded at least ten times. The chain links TRBV28 to TRBJ2-5, with D possibly TRBD2 on 6 matching bases. Germline V lookup: CDR1 MDHEN, CDR2 SYDVKM. The V end was cut by 10 bases, the J end by 5 bases, with 20 bases between. The CDR3 covers 14 residues. CDR3: CATMSGGSGETQYF. CDR3 bases: TGTGCCACCATGAGTGGGGGGTCCGGCGAGACCCAGTACTTC.

This clonotype was recorded once. It is unclear where the CDR3 begins or ends on the DNA, so no DNA is shown, and the CDR3 is as TCRdb lists it. This chain joins TRBV20-1 and TRBJ1-3. Inclusive of both ends, the CDR3 amounts to 20 amino acids. Germline V gene sequence: CDR1 DFQATT, CDR2 SNEGSKA (reference sequence). The CDR3: CSVPDFRSYEQYFGPDTIYF.

The chain couples TRBV12-3 or TRBV12-4 to TRBJ2-3, with 8 bases matching TRBD1. The length of the CDR3 is 14 residues. The trim removed 5 bases at V and 5 bases at J, leaving 6 bases unmatched. CDR3 protein: CASSPGQAEDTQYF. CDR3 DNA: TGTGCCAGCAGTCCGGGACAGGCCGAAGATACGCAGTATTTT.

The V and J genes are TRBV19 and TRBJ2-6; 7 nucleotides match TRBD2. V shed 8 bases, J shed 2 bases, and the junction held 12 bases outside the gene matches. The germline gives CDR1 LNHDA, CDR2 SQIVND (reference sequence). The CDR3 is 17 amino acids. The CDR3 DNA reads as TGTGCCAGTCACTTCTCGAGCGGGGCCGCTGGGGCCAACGTCCTGACTTTC. Protein sequence: CASHFSSGAAGANVLTF.

This sequence joins TRBV7-2 and TRBJ1-6; D might be TRBD1 (6 bases). Germline V gene data show CDR1 as SGHTA and CDR2 as FQGNSA. There are 17 residues in the CDR3. The V gene lost 1 base and the J gene lost 7 bases, with 17 bases spanning the gap. In DNA form, the CDR3 reads TGTGCCAGCAGCTTAGTCCCCACAGGGTTGGGCAATTCACCCCTCCACTTT. Residues: CASSLVPTGLGNSPLHF.

This clonotype was seen repeatedly, ten times or more. The V and J genes are TRBV7-2 and TRBJ2-1; 12 bases are shared with TRBD2. This CDR3 has 18 amino acids. Unmatched junction bases numbered 13, after V lost 7 bases and J lost 3 bases. The germline CDR1 and CDR2 sequences are SGHTA and FQGNSA. The CDR3 region is CASTKVPGLAGYYNEQFF. CDR3 coding DNA: TGTGCCAGCACCAAAGTCCCGGGACTAGCGGGTTACTACAATGAGCAGTTCTTC.

This clonotype occurred many times. The CDR3: CASSPGTNIQYF. The CDR3 nucleotides are TGTGCCAGCAGTCCCGGGACTAACATTCAGTACTTC. V usage is TRBV2 and J usage is TRBJ2-4; tentative D call: TRBD2 (6 bases). Germline loops: CDR1 SNHLY, CDR2 FYNNEI. The CDR3 is 12 amino acids. Trimming took 5 bases from V and 7 from J, leaving 9 bases between them.